The T cell receptor (beta chain) under discussion was sequenced for a study of neurological immune-mediated disorders. Ten or more counts support this clonotype. Every sequencing run generated over 170 million TCR-beta sequences from 15-18 subjects. In TCRdb, the 5' RACE reads were re-called with MiXCR into one record per CDR3 protein. The sample yields tens of thousands of distinct CDR3 sequences, around 2.6% seen once. The V and J ends lost 5 bases and 5 bases respectively, with 12 bases between them. There are 13 residues in the CDR3. CDR1 SGHTA and CDR2 FQGNSA come from the germline V gene. This clonotype was obtained from a woman aged 25 to 39 with multiple sclerosis. Sequencing was done on a sample of PBMCs. The chain employs TRBV7-2 and TRBJ2-5; D remains ambiguous. The CDR3, as DNA: TGTGCCAGCAGCCGAGGCGGAGAGGAGACCCAGTACTTC. Its protein is CASSRGGEETQYF.